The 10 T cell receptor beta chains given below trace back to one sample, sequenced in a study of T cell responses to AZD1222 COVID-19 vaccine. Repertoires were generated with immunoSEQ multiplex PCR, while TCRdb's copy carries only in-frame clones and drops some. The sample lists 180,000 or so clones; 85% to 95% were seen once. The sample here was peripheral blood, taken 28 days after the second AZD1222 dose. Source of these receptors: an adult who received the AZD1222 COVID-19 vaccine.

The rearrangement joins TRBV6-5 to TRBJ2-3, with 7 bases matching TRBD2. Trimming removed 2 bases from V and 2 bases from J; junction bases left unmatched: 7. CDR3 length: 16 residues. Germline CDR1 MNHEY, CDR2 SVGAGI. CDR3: CASSYTGGTFTDTQYF. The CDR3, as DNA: TGTGCCAGCAGTTACACCGGGGGGACCTTCACAGATACGCAGTATTTT.

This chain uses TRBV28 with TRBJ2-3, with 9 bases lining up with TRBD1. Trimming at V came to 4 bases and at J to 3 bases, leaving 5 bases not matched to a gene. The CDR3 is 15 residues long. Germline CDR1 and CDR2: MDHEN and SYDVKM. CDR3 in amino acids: CASSSGGQGTDTQYF. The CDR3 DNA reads TGTGCCAGCAGTTCTGGGGGACAGGGAACAGATACGCAGTATTTT. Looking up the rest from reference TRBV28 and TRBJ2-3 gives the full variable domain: DVKVTQSSRYLVKRTGEKVFLECVQDMDHENMFWYRQDPGLGLRLIYFSYDVKMKEKGDIPEGYSVSREKKERFSLILESASTNQTSMYLCASSSGGQGTDTQYFGPGTRLTVL.

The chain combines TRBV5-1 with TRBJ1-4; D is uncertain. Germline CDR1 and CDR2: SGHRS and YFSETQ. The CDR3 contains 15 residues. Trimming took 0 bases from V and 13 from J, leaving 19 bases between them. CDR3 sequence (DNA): TGCGCCAGCAGCTTGGCGCCTAGACAAACCACGGGACTGTTTTTT. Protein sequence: CASSLAPRQTTGLFF. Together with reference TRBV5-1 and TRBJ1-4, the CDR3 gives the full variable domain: KAGVTQTPRYLIKTRGQQVTLSCSPISGHRSVSWYQQTPGQGLQFLFEYFSETQRNKGNFPGRFSGRQFSNSRSEMNVSTLELGDSALYLCASSLAPRQTTGLFFGSGTQLSVL.

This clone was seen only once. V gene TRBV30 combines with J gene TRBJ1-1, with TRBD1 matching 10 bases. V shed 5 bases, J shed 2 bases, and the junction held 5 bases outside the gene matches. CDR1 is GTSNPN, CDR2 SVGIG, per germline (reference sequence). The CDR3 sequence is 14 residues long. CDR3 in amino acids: CAWVGQGINTEAFF. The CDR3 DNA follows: TGTGCCTGGGTGGGACAGGGGATAAACACTGAAGCTTTCTTT.

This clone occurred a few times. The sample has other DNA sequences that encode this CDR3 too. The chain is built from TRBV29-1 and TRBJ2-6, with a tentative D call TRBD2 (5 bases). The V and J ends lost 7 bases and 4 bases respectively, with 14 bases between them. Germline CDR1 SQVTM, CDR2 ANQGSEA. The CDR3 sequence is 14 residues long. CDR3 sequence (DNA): TGCAGCGCCACGCCGGGATCGGGGGCCAACGTCCTGACTTTC. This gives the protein CSATPGSGANVLTF. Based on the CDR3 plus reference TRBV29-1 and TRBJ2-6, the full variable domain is SAVISQKPSRDICQRGTSLTIQCQVDSQVTMMFWYRQQPGQSLTLIATANQGSEATYESGFVIDKFPISRPNLTFSTLTVSNMSPEDSSIYLCSATPGSGANVLTFGAGSRLTVL.

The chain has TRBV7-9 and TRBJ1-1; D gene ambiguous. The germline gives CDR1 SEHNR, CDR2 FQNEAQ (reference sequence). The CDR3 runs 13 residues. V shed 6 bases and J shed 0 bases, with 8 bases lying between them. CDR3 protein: CASRITVNTEAFF. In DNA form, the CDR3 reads TGTGCCAGCAGAATCACCGTGAACACTGAAGCTTTCTTT.

This chain's CDR3 is CASSIGGAAYNEQFF. For the CDR3, the DNA is TGTGCCAGTAGTATTGGAGGGGCAGCCTACAATGAGCAGTTCTTC. The chain joins TRBV19 to TRBJ2-1; weak D call: TRBD2 (6 bases). This CDR3 spans 15 amino acids. The V end lost 3 bases, the J end lost 2 bases, and 11 bases lay between the germline ends. The V gene's germline CDR1 is LNHDA and CDR2 SQIVND (reference sequence). Based on the CDR3 plus reference TRBV19 and TRBJ2-1, the full variable domain is DGGITQSPKYLFRKEGQNVTLSCEQNLNHDAMYWYRQDPGQGLRLIYYSQIVNDFQKGDIAEGYSVSREKKESFPLTVTSAQKNPTAFYLCASSIGGAAYNEQFFGPGTRLTVL.

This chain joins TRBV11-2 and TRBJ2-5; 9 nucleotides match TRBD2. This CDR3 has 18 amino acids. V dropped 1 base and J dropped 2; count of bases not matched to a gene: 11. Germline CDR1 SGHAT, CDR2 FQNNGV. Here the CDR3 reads CASSLGIAGAQGQETQYF. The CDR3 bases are TGTGCCAGCAGCTTAGGGATAGCGGGAGCGCAAGGGCAAGAGACCCAGTACTTC.

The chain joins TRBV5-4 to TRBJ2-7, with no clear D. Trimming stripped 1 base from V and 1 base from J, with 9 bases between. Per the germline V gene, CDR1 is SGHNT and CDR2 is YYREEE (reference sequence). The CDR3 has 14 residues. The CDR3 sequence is CASSLRALSYEQYF. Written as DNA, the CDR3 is TGTGCCAGCAGCTTGCGGGCCCTATCCTACGAGCAGTACTTC.

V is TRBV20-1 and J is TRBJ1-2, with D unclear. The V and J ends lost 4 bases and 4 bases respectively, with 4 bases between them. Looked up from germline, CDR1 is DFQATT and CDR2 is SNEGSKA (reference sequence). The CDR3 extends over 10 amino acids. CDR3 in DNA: TGCAGTGCTATTCTCTATGGCTACACCTTC. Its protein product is CSAILYGYTF.